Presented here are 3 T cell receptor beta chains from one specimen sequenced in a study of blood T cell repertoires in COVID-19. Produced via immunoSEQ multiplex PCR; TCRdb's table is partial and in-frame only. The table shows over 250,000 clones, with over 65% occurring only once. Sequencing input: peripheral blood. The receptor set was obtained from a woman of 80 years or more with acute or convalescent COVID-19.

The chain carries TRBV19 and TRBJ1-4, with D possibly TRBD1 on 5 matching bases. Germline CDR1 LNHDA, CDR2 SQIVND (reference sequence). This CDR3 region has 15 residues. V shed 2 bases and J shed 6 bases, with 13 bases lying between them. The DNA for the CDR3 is TGTGCCAGTAGTATATCGCGGGGGAGTTATGAAAAACTGTTTTTT. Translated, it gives CASSISRGSYEKLFF. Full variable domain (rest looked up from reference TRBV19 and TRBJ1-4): DGGITQSPKYLFRKEGQNVTLSCEQNLNHDAMYWYRQDPGQGLRLIYYSQIVNDFQKGDIAEGYSVSREKKESFPLTVTSAQKNPTAFYLCASSISRGSYEKLFFGSGTQLSVL.

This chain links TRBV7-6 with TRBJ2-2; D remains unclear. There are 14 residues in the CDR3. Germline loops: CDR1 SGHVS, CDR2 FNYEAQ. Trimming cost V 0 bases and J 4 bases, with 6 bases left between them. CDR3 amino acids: CASSLASLTGELFF. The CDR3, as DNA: TGTGCCAGCAGCTTAGCCAGTCTCACCGGGGAGCTGTTTTTT. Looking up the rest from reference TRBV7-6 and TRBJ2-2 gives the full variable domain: GAGVSQSPRYKVTKRGQDVALRCDPISGHVSLYWYRQALGQGPEFLTYFNYEAQQDKSGLPNDRFSAERPEGSISTLTIQRTEQRDSAMYRCASSLASLTGELFFGEGSRLTVL.

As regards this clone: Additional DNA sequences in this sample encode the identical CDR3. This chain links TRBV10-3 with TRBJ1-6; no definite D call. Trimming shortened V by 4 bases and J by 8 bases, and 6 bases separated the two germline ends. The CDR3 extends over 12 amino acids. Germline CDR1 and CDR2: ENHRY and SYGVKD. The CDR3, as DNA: TGTGCCATCAGTGGGGGAGATTCACCCCTCCACTTT. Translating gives CAISGGDSPLHF.